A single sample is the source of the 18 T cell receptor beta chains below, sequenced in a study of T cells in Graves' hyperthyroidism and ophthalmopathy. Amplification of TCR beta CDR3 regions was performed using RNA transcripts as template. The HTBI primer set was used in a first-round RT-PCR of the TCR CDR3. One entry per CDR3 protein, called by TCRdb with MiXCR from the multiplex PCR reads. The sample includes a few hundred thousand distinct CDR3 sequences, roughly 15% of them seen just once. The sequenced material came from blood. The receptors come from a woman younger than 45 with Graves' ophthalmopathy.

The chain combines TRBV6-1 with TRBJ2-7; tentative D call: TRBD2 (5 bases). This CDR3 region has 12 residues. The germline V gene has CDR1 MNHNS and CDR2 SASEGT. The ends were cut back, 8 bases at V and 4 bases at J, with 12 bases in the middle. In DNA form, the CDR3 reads TGTGCCAGCGGAGGCAGTCGGTACGAGCAGTACTTC. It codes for CASGGSRYEQYF.

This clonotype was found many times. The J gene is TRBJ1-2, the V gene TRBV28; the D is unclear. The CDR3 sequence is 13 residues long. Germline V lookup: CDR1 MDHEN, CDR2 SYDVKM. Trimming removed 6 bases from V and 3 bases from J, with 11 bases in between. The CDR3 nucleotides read TGTGCCAGCAGCACGGGGAGAGACTATGGCTACACCTTC. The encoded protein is CASSTGRDYGYTF.

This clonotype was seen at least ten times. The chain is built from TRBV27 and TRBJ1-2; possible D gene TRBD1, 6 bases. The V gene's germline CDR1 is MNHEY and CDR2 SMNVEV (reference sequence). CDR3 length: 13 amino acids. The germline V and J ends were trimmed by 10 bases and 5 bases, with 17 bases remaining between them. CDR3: CATQSQGTYGYTF. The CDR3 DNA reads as TGTGCCACCCAATCACAGGGAACGTATGGCTACACCTTC.

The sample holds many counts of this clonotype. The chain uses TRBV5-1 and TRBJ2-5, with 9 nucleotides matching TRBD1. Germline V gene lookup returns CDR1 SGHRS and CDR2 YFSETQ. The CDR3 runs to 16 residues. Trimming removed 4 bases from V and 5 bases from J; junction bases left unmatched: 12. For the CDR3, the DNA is TGCGCCAGCAGCGTTACAGGGGGCATGGCACCGGAGACCCAGTACTTC. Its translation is CASSVTGGMAPETQYF.

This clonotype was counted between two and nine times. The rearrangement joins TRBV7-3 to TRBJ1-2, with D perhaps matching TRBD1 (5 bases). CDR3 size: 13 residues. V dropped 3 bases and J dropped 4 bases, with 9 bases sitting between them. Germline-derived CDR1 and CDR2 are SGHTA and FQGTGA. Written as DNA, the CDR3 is TGTGCCAGCAGCTTCGGGACGGTCTATGGCTACACCTTC. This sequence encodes CASSFGTVYGYTF.

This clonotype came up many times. The CDR3, as DNA: TGCAGTGCTAGAGAGGGGGGCGCATTCACGACTGAAGCTTTCTTT. Translation gives CSAREGGAFTTEAFF. The chain employs TRBV20-1 and TRBJ1-1; D is perhaps TRBD1 (6 bases). V was clipped by 0 bases and J by 5 bases, with 16 bases between them. There are 15 residues in the CDR3. Germline CDR1 DFQATT, CDR2 SNEGSKA (reference sequence).

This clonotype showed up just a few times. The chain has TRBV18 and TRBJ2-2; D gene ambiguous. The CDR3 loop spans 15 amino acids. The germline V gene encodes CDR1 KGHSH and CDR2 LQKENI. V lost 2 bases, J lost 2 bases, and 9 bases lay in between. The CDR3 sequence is CASSPTSSNTGELFF. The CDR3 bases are TGTGCCAGCTCACCAACTTCTAGTAACACCGGGGAGCTGTTTTTT. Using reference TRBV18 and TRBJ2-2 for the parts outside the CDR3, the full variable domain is NAGVMQNPRHLVRRRGQEARLRCSPMKGHSHVYWYRQLPEEGLKFMVYLQKENIIDESGMPKERFSAEFPKEGPSILRIQQVVRGDSAAYFCASSPTSSNTGELFFGEGSRLTVL.

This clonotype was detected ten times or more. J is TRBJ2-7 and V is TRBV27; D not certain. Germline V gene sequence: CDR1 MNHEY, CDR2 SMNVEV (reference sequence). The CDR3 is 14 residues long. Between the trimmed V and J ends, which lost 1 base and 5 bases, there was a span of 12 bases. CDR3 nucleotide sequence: TGTGCCAGCAGTTTATTGGGCAGTCACCACGAGCAGTACTTC. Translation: CASSLLGSHHEQYF.

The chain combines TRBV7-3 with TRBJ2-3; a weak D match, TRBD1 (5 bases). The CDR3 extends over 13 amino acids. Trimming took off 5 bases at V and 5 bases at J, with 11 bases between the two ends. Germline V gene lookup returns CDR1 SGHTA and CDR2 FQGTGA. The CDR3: CASSLMQGDTQYF. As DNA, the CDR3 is TGTGCCAGCAGCCTGATGCAGGGAGATACGCAGTATTTT.

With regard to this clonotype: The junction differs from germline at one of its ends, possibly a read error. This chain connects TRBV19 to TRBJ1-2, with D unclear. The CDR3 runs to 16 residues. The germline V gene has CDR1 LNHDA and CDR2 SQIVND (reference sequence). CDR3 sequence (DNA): TGTGCCAGTAGTATAGAAGTCGGATCAGCGGGCTATGGCTACATCTTC. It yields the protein CASSIEVGSAGYGYIF.

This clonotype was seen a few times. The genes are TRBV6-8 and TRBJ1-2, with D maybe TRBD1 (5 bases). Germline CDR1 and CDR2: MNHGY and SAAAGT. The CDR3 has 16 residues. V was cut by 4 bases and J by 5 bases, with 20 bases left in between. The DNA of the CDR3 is TGTGCCAGCAGTTCCCAACCCCCCGCAGGGTCTTATGGCTACACCTTC. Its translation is CASSSQPPAGSYGYTF.

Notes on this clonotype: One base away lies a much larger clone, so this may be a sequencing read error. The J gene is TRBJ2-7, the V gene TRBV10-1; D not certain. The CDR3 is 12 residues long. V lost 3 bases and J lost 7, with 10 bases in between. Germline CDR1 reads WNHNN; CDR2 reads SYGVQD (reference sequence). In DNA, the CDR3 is TGCGCCAGCAGTGAACCCAACAATGAGCAGTACTTC. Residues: CASSEPNNEQYF.

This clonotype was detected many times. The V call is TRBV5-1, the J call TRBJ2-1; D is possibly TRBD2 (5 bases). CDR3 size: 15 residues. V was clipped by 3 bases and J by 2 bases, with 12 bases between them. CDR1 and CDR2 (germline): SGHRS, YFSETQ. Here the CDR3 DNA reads TGCGCCAGCAGCTGGCGGGTAGATACCTACAATGAGCAGTTCTTC. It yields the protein CASSWRVDTYNEQFF.

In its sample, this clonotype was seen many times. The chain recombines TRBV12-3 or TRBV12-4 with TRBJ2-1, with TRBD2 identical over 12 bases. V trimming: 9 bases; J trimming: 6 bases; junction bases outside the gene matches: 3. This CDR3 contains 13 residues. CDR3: CASLAGGPNEQFF. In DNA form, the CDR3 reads TGTGCCAGTCTAGCGGGGGGGCCCAATGAGCAGTTCTTC.

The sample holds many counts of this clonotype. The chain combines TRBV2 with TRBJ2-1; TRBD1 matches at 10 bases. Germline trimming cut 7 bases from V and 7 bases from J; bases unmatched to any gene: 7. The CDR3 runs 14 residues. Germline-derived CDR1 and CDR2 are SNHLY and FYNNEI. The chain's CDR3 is CASNRQGASNEQFF. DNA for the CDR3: TGTGCCAGCAATAGACAGGGGGCCTCGAATGAGCAGTTCTTC.

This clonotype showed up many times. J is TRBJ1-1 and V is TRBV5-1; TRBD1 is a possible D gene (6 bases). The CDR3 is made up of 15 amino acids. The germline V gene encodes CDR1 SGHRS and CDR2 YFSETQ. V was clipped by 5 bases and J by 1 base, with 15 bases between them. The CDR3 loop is CASSFTRGWNTEAFF. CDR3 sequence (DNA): TGCGCCAGCAGTTTTACCAGGGGATGGAACACTGAAGCTTTCTTT.

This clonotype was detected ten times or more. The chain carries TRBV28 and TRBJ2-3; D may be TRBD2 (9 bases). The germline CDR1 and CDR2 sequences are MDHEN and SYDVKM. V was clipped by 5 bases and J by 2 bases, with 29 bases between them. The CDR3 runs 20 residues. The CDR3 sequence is CASSTDRANRRLAATDTQYF. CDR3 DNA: TGTGCCAGCAGTACGGACAGGGCGAACCGTAGACTAGCGGCCACAGATACGCAGTATTTT.

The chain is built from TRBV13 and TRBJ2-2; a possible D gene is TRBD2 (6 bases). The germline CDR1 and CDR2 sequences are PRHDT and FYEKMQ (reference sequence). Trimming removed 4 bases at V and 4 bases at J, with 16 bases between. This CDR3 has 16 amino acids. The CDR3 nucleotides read TGTGCCAGCAGCTGGACCGGGACTGGGGGCACCGGGGAGCTGTTTTTT. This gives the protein CASSWTGTGGTGELFF.